Sequencing of this TCR beta chain was carried out in a study of blood T cell repertoires in COVID-19. Study details: COVID-19 samples collected from the United States, Italy and Spain covered acute and convalescent phases. Sample material is recorded as cDNA or gDNA derived from T cells, B-cell-depleted T cells, or PBMCs.

Sequencing used immunoSEQ multiplex PCR; TCRdb keeps in-frame clones, though not all of them. The sample lists under 200,000 clones, approximately 85% occurring once. This CDR3 region has 14 residues. Germline loops: CDR1 LNHDA, CDR2 SQIVND (reference sequence). V lost 7 bases to trimming and J lost 3 bases; unmatched junction nucleotides: 4. The V gene is TRBV19, the J gene TRBJ2-1, with 9 bases fitting TRBD2. The sequence came from a woman aged 45-65 years with COVID-19, enrolled during active disease. Sample: peripheral blood. The CDR3: CASTGTSNYNEQFF. CDR3 nucleotides: TGTGCCAGTACCGGGACTAGCAACTACAATGAGCAGTTCTTC.